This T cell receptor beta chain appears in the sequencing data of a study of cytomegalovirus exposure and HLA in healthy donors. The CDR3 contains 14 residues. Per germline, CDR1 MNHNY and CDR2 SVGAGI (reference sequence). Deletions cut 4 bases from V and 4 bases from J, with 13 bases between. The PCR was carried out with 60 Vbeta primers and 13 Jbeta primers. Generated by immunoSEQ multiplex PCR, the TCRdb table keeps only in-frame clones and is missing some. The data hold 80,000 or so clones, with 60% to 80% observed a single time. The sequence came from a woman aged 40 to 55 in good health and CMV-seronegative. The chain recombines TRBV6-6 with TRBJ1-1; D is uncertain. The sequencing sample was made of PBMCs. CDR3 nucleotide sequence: TGTGCCAGCAGTTCCGATCTCGGTCGCACTGAAGCTTTCTTT. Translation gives CASSSDLGRTEAFF.